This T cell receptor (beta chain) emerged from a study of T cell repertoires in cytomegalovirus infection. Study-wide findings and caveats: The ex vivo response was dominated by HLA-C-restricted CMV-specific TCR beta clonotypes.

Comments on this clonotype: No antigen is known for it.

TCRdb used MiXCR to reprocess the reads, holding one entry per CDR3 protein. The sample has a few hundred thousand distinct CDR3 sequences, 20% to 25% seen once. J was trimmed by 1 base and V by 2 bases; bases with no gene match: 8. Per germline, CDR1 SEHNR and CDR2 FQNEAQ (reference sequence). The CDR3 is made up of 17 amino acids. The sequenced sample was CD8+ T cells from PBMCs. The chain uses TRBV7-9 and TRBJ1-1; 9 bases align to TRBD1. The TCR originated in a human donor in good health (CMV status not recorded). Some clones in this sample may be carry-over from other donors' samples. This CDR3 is CASSLTPGTGTNTEAFF. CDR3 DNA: TGTGCCAGCAGCTTAACCCCCGGGACAGGGACGAACACTGAAGCTTTCTTT.